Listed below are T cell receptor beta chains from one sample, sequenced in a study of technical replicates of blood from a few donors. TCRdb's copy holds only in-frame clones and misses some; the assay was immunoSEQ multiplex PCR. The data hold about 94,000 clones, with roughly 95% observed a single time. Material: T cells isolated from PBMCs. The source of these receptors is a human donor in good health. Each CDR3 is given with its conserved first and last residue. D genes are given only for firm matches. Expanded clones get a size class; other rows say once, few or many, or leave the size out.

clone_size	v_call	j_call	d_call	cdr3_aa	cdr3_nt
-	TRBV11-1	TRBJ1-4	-	CASSETTVPWQVDEKLFF	TGTGCCAGCAGCGAGACGACAGTGCCATGGCAGGTGGATGAAAAACTGTTTTTT
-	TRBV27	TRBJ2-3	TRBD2	CASSWETSGSNADTQYF	TGTGCCAGCAGTTGGGAGACTAGCGGGAGTAATGCAGATACGCAGTATTTT
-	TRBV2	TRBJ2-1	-	CATREPGFEQFF	TGTGCCACCCGAGAGCCGGGATTTGAGCAGTTCTTC
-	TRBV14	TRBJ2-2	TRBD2	CASSQKRSASGGANPGELFF	TGTGCCAGCAGCCAAAAGCGTTCAGCGAGCGGGGGGGCGAACCCCGGGGAGCTGTTTTTT
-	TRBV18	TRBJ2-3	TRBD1	CASSPPGTAHYDTDTQYF	TGTGCCAGCTCACCACCCGGGACAGCCCATTATGACACAGATACGCAGTATTTT
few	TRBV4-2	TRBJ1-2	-	CASSQEWASNYGYTF	TGTGCCAGCAGCCAAGAATGGGCCTCTAACTATGGCTACACCTTC
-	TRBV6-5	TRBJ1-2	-	CASSLDNYGYTF	TGTGCCAGCAGCCTAGATAACTATGGCTACACCTTC
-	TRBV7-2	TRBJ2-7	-	CASSLDYGGQSPYEQYF	TGTGCCAGCAGCTTAGACTACGGGGGACAGTCCCCCTACGAGCAGTACTTC
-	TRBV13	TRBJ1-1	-	CASRLGGVNTEAFF	TGTGCCAGCAGGTTAGGCGGGGTGAACACTGAAGCTTTCTTT
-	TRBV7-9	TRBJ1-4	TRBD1	CASSLSGQPRSEKLFF	TGTGCCAGCAGCTTATCGGGACAGCCTCGAAGCGAAAAACTGTTTTTT
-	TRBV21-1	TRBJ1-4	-	CASSKSREGQPIPSVMKIVFF	TGTGCCAGCAGCAAATCACGGGAGGGACAGCCCATACCTTCTGTAATGAAAATAGTGTTTTTT
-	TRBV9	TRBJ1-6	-	CASGGARNSPLHF	TGTGCCAGCGGTGGGGCGCGGAATTCACCCCTCCACTTT
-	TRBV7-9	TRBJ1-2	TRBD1	CASSPPGQGLNYGYTF	TGTGCCAGCAGCCCCCCGGGACAGGGCCTTAACTATGGCTACACCTTC
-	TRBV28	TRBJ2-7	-	CASSASYEQYF	TGTGCCAGCAGTGCTAGCTACGAGCAGTACTTC
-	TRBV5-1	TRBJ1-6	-	CASSPMLAGTEDSPLHF	TGCGCCAGCAGCCCAATGCTGGCAGGGACTGAGGATTCACCCCTCCACTTT
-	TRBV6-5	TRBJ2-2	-	CASSKLLVSPGELFF	TGTGCCAGCAGTAAACTCCTAGTATCCCCCGGGGAGCTGTTTTTT
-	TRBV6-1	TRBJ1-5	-	CASSPNGDQPQHF	TGTGCCAGCAGTCCTAACGGTGATCAGCCCCAGCATTTT
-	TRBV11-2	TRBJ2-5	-	CASSLGQRETQYF	TGTGCCAGCAGCTTAGGCCAACGGGAGACCCAGTACTTC
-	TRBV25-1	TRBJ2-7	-	CASSESDNQPLGWEQYF	TGTGCCAGCAGTGAATCGGACAACCAACCCCTCGGATGGGAGCAGTACTTC
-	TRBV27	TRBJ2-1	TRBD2	CASSLSSGTYNEQFF	TGTGCCAGCAGTCTCTCTAGCGGCACCTACAATGAGCAGTTCTTC
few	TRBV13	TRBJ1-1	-	CASSLGLRGDTEAFF	TGTGCCAGCAGCTTAGGCCTACGTGGTGACACTGAAGCTTTCTTT
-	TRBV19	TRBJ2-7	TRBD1	CASSITGQGGYEQYF	TGTGCCAGTAGTATAACGGGACAGGGGGGGTACGAGCAGTACTTC
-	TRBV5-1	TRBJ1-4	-	CASSWDTTNEKLFF	TGCGCCAGCAGCTGGGACACAACTAATGAAAAACTGTTTTTT
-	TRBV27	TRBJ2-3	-	CASSFPGTDTQYF	TGTGCCAGCAGTTTTCCCGGGACAGATACGCAGTATTTT
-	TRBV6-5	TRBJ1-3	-	CASRTGFSGNTIYF	TGTGCCAGCAGAACGGGTTTTTCTGGAAACACCATATATTTT
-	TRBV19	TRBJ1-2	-	CASSPTPGFHGYTF	TGTGCCAGTAGTCCGACCCCGGGGTTCCATGGCTACACCTTC
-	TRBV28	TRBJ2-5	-	CASSRWGRPTQYF	TGTGCCAGCAGTCGTTGGGGCAGGCCGACCCAGTACTTC
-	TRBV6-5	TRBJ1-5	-	CASRSTGRNQPQHF	TGTGCCAGCAGGTCGACAGGCCGAAATCAGCCCCAGCATTTT
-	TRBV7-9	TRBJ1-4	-	CASSFGSVGEGKLFF	TGTGCCAGCAGCTTCGGGTCAGTCGGGGAAGGAAAACTGTTTTTT
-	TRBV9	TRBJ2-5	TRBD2	CASSVGTSGAGETQYF	TGTGCCAGCAGCGTCGGGACTAGCGGAGCCGGAGAGACCCAGTACTTC
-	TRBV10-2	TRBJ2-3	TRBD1	CASRTGTGTDTQYF	TGCGCCAGCAGAACCGGGACAGGGACAGATACGCAGTATTTT
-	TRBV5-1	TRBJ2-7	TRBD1	CASSLTQGAQYF	TGCGCCAGCAGCTTGACCCAGGGGGCGCAGTACTTC
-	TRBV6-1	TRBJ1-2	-	CASRAPGKDGYTF	TGTGCCAGCAGGGCACCGGGGAAGGATGGCTACACCTTC
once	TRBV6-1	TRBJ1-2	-	CSSFTGYGYTF	TGTTCTTCCTTTACAGGGTATGGCTACACCTTC
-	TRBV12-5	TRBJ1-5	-	CASAVGGGNQPQHF	TGTGCTAGTGCCGTAGGGGGGGGCAATCAGCCCCAGCATTTT
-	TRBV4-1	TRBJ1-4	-	CASEPREATNEKLFF	TGCGCCAGCGAACCCAGGGAAGCAACTAATGAAAAACTGTTTTTT
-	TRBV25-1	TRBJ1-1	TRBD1	CASRTAGTVGTEAFF	TGTGCCAGCAGGACCGCCGGGACAGTAGGCACTGAAGCTTTCTTT
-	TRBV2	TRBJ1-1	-	CASSERNLLLRGTEAFF	TGTGCCAGCAGTGAGAGAAATCTTCTCCTTAGGGGCACTGAAGCTTTCTTT
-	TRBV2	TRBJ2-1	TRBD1	CASSGGQGSTDEQFF	TGTGCCAGCAGTGGGGGACAGGGGAGCACCGATGAGCAGTTCTTC
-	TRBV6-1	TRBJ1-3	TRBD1	CASSIDRVSGNTIYF	TGTGCCAGCAGCATCGACAGGGTATCTGGAAACACCATATATTTT
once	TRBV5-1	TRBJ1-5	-	CASSLGGEGQPQHF	TGCGCCAGCAGCTTGGGCGGGGAAGGTCAGCCCCAGCATTTT
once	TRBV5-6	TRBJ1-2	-	CASRQGYGYTF	TGTGCCAGCAGGCAGGGCTATGGCTACACCTTC
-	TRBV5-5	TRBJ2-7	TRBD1	CASSLFWTGAYEQYF	TGTGCCAGCAGCTTGTTTTGGACAGGGGCCTACGAGCAGTACTTC
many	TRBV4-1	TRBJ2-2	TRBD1	CASSDRGNTGELFF	TGCGCCAGCAGCGACAGGGGGAACACCGGGGAGCTGTTTTTT
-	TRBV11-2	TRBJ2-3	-	CASSTAHGGDTQYF	TGTGCCAGCAGCACGGCACACGGGGGAGATACGCAGTATTTT